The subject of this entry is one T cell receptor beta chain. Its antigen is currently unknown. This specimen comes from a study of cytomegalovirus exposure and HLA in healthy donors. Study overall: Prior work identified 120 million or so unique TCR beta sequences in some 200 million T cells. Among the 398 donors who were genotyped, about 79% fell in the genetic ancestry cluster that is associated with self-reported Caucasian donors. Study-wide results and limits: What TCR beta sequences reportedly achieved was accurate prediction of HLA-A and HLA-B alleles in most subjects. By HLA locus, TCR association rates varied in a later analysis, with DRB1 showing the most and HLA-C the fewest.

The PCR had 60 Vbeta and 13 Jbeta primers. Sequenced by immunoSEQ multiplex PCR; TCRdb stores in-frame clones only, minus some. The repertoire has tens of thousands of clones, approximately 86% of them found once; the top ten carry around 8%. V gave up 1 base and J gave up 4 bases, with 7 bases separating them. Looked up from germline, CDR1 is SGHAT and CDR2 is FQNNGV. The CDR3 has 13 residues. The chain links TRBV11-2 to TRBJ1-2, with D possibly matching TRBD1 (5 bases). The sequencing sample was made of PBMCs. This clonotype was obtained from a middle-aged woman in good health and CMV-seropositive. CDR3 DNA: TGTGCCAGCAGCTTAGTGGGGCTCTATGGCTACACCTTC. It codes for CASSLVGLYGYTF.